This is a list of T cell receptor beta chains from one sample in a study of graft-versus-host responses after intestinal transplantation. Some clones are missing from TCRdb's copy, which holds only in-frame ones; the method was immunoSEQ multiplex PCR. The data contain 45,000 to 50,000 clones, about nine tenths of them singletons. Antigen specificity for these receptors is unknown. Material: unstimulated CD4+ T cells sorted from spleen or lymph node cells, obtained before transplant. All receptors come from a human donor who was the organ donor for an intestinal transplant. The CDR3 runs from the conserved cysteine through the conserved F or W. A D gene is named only where the DNA matches it firmly. Size values are once, few and many counts, or a class for expanded clones, and some rows have none.

V gene: TRBV10-3
D gene: .
J gene: TRBJ2-2
clone size: few
CDR3 protein: CAISEAWVTGELFF
CDR3 DNA: TGTGCCATCAGTGAGGCGTGGGTCACCGGGGAGCTGTTTTTT

V gene: TRBV6-5
D gene: TRBD1
J gene: TRBJ1-2
clone size: .
CDR3 protein: CASSPGQRNYGYTF
CDR3 DNA: TGTGCCAGCAGTCCGGGACAGCGGAACTATGGCTACACCTTC

V gene: TRBV11-3
D gene: .
J gene: TRBJ2-7
clone size: once
CDR3 protein: CASSFGSSYEQYF
CDR3 DNA: TGTGCCAGCAGCTTCGGGTCCTCCTACGAGCAGTACTTC

V gene: TRBV5-1
D gene: .
J gene: TRBJ2-3
clone size: .
CDR3 protein: CASSLVGRTDTQYF
CDR3 DNA: TGCGCCAGCAGCTTGGTAGGGCGCACAGATACGCAGTATTTT

V gene: TRBV11-2
D gene: .
J gene: TRBJ2-7
clone size: .
CDR3 protein: CASSLATSYEQYF
CDR3 DNA: TGTGCCAGCAGCTTAGCCACCTCCTACGAGCAGTACTTC

V gene: TRBV6-1
D gene: .
J gene: TRBJ2-1
clone size: .
CDR3 protein: CASSEVVYNEQFF
CDR3 DNA: TGTGCCAGCAGTGAAGTGGTCTACAATGAGCAGTTCTTC

V gene: TRBV7-2
D gene: .
J gene: TRBJ2-7
clone size: .
CDR3 protein: CASSETYEQYF
CDR3 DNA: TGTGCCAGCAGCGAAACCTACGAGCAGTACTTC

V gene: TRBV7-2
D gene: .
J gene: TRBJ1-1
clone size: .
CDR3 protein: CASSFSRGWTEAFF
CDR3 DNA: TGTGCCAGCAGCTTTTCGCGTGGGTGGACTGAAGCTTTCTTT

V gene: TRBV5-1
D gene: .
J gene: TRBJ2-1
clone size: .
CDR3 protein: CATKTEPGVSYNEQFF
CDR3 DNA: TGCGCCACCAAAACAGAGCCGGGAGTCTCCTACAATGAGCAGTTCTTC

V gene: TRBV6-6
D gene: .
J gene: TRBJ1-3
clone size: .
CDR3 protein: CASSYPGQGLNTIYF
CDR3 DNA: TGTGCCAGCAGTTACCCGGGACAAGGACTAAACACCATATATTTT

V gene: TRBV2
D gene: .
J gene: TRBJ2-7
clone size: .
CDR3 protein: CASSAGLSYEQYF
CDR3 DNA: TGTGCCAGCAGTGCAGGGCTCTCCTACGAGCAGTACTTC

V gene: TRBV6-1
D gene: .
J gene: TRBJ2-5
clone size: .
CDR3 protein: CASRTDSQETQYF
CDR3 DNA: TGTGCCAGCAGGACAGACAGCCAAGAGACCCAGTACTTC

V gene: TRBV19
D gene: TRBD2
J gene: TRBJ2-1
clone size: .
CDR3 protein: CASRYSGRNEQFF
CDR3 DNA: TGTGCCAGTAGATATAGCGGGAGAAATGAGCAGTTCTTC

V gene: TRBV6-5
D gene: .
J gene: TRBJ1-5
clone size: .
CDR3 protein: CASSTGDQPQHF
CDR3 DNA: TGTGCCAGCAGTACGGGGGATCAGCCCCAGCATTTT

V gene: TRBV4-3
D gene: TRBD2
J gene: TRBJ2-2
clone size: .
CDR3 protein: CASSRLAGGNTGELFF
CDR3 DNA: TGCGCCAGCAGCCGACTAGCGGGAGGTAACACCGGGGAGCTGTTTTTT

V gene: TRBV6-6
D gene: .
J gene: TRBJ2-2
clone size: .
CDR3 protein: CASTPVRGGELFF
CDR3 DNA: TGTGCCAGCACTCCTGTCAGGGGCGGGGAGCTGTTTTTT

V gene: TRBV25-1
D gene: TRBD1
J gene: TRBJ2-3
clone size: .
CDR3 protein: CASSEWTGGTDTQYF
CDR3 DNA: TGTGCCAGCAGTGAATGGACAGGGGGCACAGATACGCAGTATTTT

V gene: TRBV6-1
D gene: TRBD1
J gene: TRBJ2-4
clone size: .
CDR3 protein: CASRTGGAAKNIQYF
CDR3 DNA: TGTGCCAGCAGAACAGGGGGCGCGGCCAAAAACATTCAGTACTTC

V gene: TRBV29-1
D gene: .
J gene: TRBJ2-7
clone size: once
CDR3 protein: CSVEDERRGDEQYF
CDR3 DNA: TGCAGCGTTGAAGATGAGCGGCGCGGGGACGAGCAGTACTTC

V gene: TRBV18
D gene: .
J gene: TRBJ1-2
clone size: .
CDR3 protein: CASSPLPGTENYGYTF
CDR3 DNA: TGTGCCAGCTCACCACTCCCCGGGACGGAAAACTATGGCTACACCTTC

V gene: TRBV7-9
D gene: .
J gene: TRBJ2-3
clone size: .
CDR3 protein: CASSLGGTSTDTQYF
CDR3 DNA: TGTGCCAGCAGCTTAGGTGGGACTAGCACAGATACGCAGTATTTT

V gene: TRBV7-2
D gene: TRBD2
J gene: TRBJ2-7
clone size: .
CDR3 protein: CASSLGPSGRVGTYEQYF
CDR3 DNA: TGTGCCAGCAGCTTAGGACCTAGCGGGAGAGTAGGGACCTACGAGCAGTACTTC

V gene: TRBV30
D gene: .
J gene: TRBJ2-5
clone size: .
CDR3 protein: CAWGQLGETQYF
CDR3 DNA: TGTGCCTGGGGACAGTTGGGGGAGACCCAGTACTTC

V gene: TRBV4-3
D gene: .
J gene: TRBJ2-2
clone size: .
CDR3 protein: CASSQDLRGYTGELFF
CDR3 DNA: TGCGCCAGCAGCCAAGATCTACGGGGATACACCGGGGAGCTGTTTTTT

V gene: TRBV6-5
D gene: .
J gene: TRBJ2-7
clone size: once
CDR3 protein: CASSSRQDEQYF
CDR3 DNA: TGTGCCAGCAGTTCCAGACAGGACGAGCAGTACTTC

V gene: TRBV7-3
D gene: .
J gene: TRBJ2-1
clone size: once
CDR3 protein: CASSSERAYNEQFF
CDR3 DNA: TGTGCCAGCAGCTCGGAGCGGGCCTACAATGAGCAGTTCTTC